This record covers a single TCR beta chain. This CDR3 comprises 15 residues. Germline V gives CDR1 SGHTA, CDR2 FQGNSA. The V gene lost 5 bases and the J gene lost 2 bases, with 16 bases spanning the gap. The sample belongs to a study of blood T cells in healthy people across ages. Then a second PCR, running about 6 to 12 cycles, was carried out with a sample-barcoded 5' primer and a J-beta primer mix. TCRdb processed the 5' RACE reads anew with MiXCR; each CDR3 protein has one entry. The table shows about 800,000 distinct CDR3 sequences, with 25% occurring only once. Separately, the same data were catalogued under a study of T cells of mothers and their children. From that study: The data showed no persistent microchimeric T cell clones.

The chain employs TRBV7-2 and TRBJ2-7; the D gene is possibly TRBD2 (5 bases). Material for sequencing was blood. The sequence came from a boy younger than 18 in good health. The CDR3 DNA is TGTGCCAGCAGCCCAGAAGTAATAGCGCCCTACGAGCAGTACTTC. Translated: CASSPEVIAPYEQYF.